The sequence of this T cell receptor (beta chain) was determined in a study of response to subunit inactivated influenza vaccine. General observations from the study: New T cells are recruited in small numbers by each seasonal influenza vaccination, according to the authors' suggestion.

A few counts support this clonotype. Its specificity is not known. One end of the junction fails to match germline, which may point to a read error. TCRdb independently ran MiXCR on the RT-PCR reads; one entry per CDR3 protein. The sample yields 500,000 to 600,000 distinct CDR3 sequences, approximately 12% seen once. This CDR3 has 15 residues. The germline CDR1 and CDR2 sequences are SGHTS and YDEGEE. This chain joins TRBV5-8 and TRBJ2-1; D call uncertain. This specimen consisted of PBMCs from blood, obtained on the day of vaccination. This sequence originates from a man aged 45 to 65 who received an inactivated influenza vaccine. The CDR3 region is CASTLNPSSYNEQFF. The CDR3 nucleotides read TGTGCCAGCACCTTGAACCCGAGCTCCTACAATGAGCAGTTCTTC.